This TCR beta chain was sequenced for a study of control samples from healthy donors and cancer patients. Sequenced by immunoSEQ multiplex PCR; TCRdb stores in-frame clones only, minus some. The table lists some 170,000 clones, about 94% of them singletons, with approximately 15% in the top ten. The length of the CDR3 is 14 residues. Germline assignment: CDR1 SGHRS and CDR2 YFSETQ. V lost 0 bases and J 0 bases, leaving 3 bases between the germline ends. Points on this clone: The sample contains more than one DNA sequence encoding this CDR3.

This sequence joins TRBV5-1 and TRBJ1-4; D not certain. The TCR originated in a man in his fifties or sixties with colorectal cancer. Sequenced sample: PBMCs. The CDR3 reads CASSLEATNEKLFF. CDR3 DNA sequence: TGCGCCAGCAGCTTGGAGGCAACTAATGAAAAACTGTTTTTT.